This T cell receptor (beta chain) emerged from a study of T-cell memory formation after mild COVID-19. The study, taken as a whole, reports: Most CD4+ clones that shrank were in CM and EM, while CD8+ ones turned up in EMRA.

This clonotype was seen more than once but under ten times. Antigen specificity is unknown. Germline CDR1 reads SEHNR; CDR2 reads FQNEAQ (reference sequence). Trimming cost V 1 base and J 5 bases; bases outside gene matches: 8. The CDR3 has 16 amino acids. TCRdb re-analysed the 5' RACE reads in MiXCR, keeping a single row per CDR3 protein. The sample lists 200,000 to 250,000 distinct CDR3 sequences; approximately 16% were seen once. The TCR originated in a man aged 18 to 29 who had mild COVID-19 (a few samples of this study predate the infection). Cell type and time point are not known. Sequenced: PBMCs or a T cell subset sorted from them (not recorded which). The chain links TRBV7-9 to TRBJ1-5; 7 bases line up with TRBD1. Here the CDR3 DNA reads TGTGCCAGCAGCTTAGGGGCCGCGACAGGGTATCAGCCCCAGCATTTT. This gives the protein CASSLGAATGYQPQHF.